This entry describes one TCR beta chain. Both 60 Vbeta primers and 13 Jbeta primers went into the PCR. TCRdb's copy holds only in-frame clones and misses some; the assay was immunoSEQ multiplex PCR. This sample carries about 110,000 clones, roughly three quarters of them seen once, and the ten largest clones take 2.5% to 3%. V lost 6 bases to trimming and J lost 0 bases; unmatched junction nucleotides: 6. Germline CDR1 is GTSNPN and CDR2 is SVGIG (reference sequence). The CDR3 consists of 14 residues. The source of the sample is a study of cytomegalovirus exposure and HLA in healthy donors. The chain couples TRBV30 to TRBJ1-1, with 8 bases that match TRBD1. The receptor was derived from a woman in her late teens or twenties in good health and CMV-seropositive. Sequenced: PBMCs. In DNA, the CDR3 is TGTGCCTGTCGGACAGGGACCATGAACACTGAAGCTTTCTTT. It is translated as CACRTGTMNTEAFF.